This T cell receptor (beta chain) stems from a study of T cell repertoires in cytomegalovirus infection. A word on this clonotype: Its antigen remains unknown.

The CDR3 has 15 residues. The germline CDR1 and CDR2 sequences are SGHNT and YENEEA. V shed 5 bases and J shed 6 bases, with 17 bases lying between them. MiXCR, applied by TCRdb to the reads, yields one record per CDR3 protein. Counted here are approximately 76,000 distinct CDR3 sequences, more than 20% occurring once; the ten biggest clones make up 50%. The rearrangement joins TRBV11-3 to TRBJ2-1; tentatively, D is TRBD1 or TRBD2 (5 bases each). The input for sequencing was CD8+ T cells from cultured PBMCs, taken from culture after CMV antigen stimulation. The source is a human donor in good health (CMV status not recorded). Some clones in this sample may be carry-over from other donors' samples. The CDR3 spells CASSPRREGANEQFF. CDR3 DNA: TGTGCCAGCAGCCCCCGCCGGGAAGGGGCCAATGAGCAGTTCTTC.